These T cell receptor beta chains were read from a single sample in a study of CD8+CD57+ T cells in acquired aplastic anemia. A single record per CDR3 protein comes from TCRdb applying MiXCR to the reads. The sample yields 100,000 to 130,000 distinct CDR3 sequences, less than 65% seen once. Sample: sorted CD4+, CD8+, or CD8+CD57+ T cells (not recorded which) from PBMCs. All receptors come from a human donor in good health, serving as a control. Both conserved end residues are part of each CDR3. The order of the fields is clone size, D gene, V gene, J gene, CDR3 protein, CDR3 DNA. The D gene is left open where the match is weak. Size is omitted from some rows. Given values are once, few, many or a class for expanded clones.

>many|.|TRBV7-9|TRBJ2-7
CASSLLKDEQYF
TGTGCCAGCAGCTTACTGAAAGACGAGCAGTACTTC
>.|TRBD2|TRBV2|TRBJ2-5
CARETSGGADQYF
TGTGCCAGGGAGACTAGCGGGGGGGCGGACCAGTACTTC
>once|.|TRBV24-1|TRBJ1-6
CATSEWEGGGTSPLHF
TGTGCCACCAGTGAGTGGGAGGGCGGGGGTACTTCACCCCTCCACTTT
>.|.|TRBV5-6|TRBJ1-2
CASSLSSANGYTF
TGTGCCAGTAGTTTAAGCAGCGCAAATGGCTACACCTTC
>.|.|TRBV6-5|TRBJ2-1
CASLLEGGISSYNEQFF
TGTGCCAGCTTACTAGAGGGGGGGATTAGCTCCTACAATGAGCAGTTCTTC
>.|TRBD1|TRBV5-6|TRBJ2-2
CASSYPDRGRSGNTRELFF
TGTGCCAGCAGCTACCCGGACAGGGGAAGGTCTGGAAACACCCGGGAGCTGTTTTTT
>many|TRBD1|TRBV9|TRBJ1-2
CASSVFIGTGYGYTF
TGTGCCAGCAGCGTATTTATCGGGACAGGTTATGGCTACACCTTC
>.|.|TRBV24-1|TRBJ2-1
CATSDPPGDSNEQFF
TGTGCCACCAGTGATCCTCCAGGGGATTCTAATGAGCAGTTCTTC
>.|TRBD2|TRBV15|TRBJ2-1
CATSRVPSGGPDEQFF
TGTGCCACCAGCAGAGTTCCGAGCGGGGGGCCGGATGAGCAGTTCTTC
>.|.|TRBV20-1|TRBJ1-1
CSVRTARGAFF
TGCAGTGTTAGGACAGCCAGGGGAGCTTTCTTT
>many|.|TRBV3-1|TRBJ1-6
CASSPPDANSPLHF
TGTGCCAGCAGCCCGCCGGACGCCAATTCACCCCTCCACTTT
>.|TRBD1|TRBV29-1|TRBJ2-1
CSVDDRGINGQFF
TGCAGCGTTGATGACAGGGGAATTAATGGGCAGTTCTTC
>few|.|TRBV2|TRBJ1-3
CASSDPGNTIYF
TGTGCCAGCAGTGACCCTGGAAACACCATATATTTT
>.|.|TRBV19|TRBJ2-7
CASSMGVGVSYEQYF
TGTGCCAGTAGTATGGGGGTAGGGGTCTCCTACGAGCAGTACTTC
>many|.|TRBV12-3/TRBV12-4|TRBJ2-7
CASSFVGEVPYEQYF
TGTGCCAGCAGTTTCGTGGGTGAGGTCCCCTACGAGCAGTACTTC
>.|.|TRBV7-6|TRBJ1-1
CASSPSGGNTEAFF
TGTGCCAGCAGCCCTTCGGGCGGGAACACTGAAGCTTTCTTT
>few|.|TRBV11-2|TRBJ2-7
CASSLDRTRRGEQYF
TGTGCCAGCAGCTTAGATCGCACCCGAAGAGGCGAGCAGTACTTC
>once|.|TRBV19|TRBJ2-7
CASSFPGRTYEQYF
TGTGCCAGTAGTTTTCCGGGGAGGACCTACGAGCAGTACTTC
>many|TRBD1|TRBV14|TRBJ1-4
CASSQEVAGGASEKLFF
TGTGCCAGCAGCCAAGAGGTTGCAGGGGGCGCGAGCGAAAAACTGTTTTTT
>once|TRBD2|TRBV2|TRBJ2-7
CASSTSGPRAGEQYF
TGTGCCAGCAGTACTAGCGGACCGAGAGCAGGCGAGCAGTACTTC
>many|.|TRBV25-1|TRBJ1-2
CASSEYVFGYGYTF
TGTGCCAGCAGTGAATACGTATTCGGCTATGGCTACACCTTC
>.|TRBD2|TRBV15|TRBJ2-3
CATGREGGTDTQYF
TGTGCCACCGGCAGAGAGGGAGGGACAGATACGCAGTATTTT
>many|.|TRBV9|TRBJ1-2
CASSGILQGIRGYTF
TGTGCCAGCAGCGGCATACTGCAGGGGATAAGGGGCTACACCTTC
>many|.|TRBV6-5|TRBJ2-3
CASSSVTSTDTQYF
TGTGCCAGCAGCTCAGTCACTAGCACAGATACGCAGTATTTT
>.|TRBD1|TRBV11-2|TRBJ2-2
CASSSNTGEAPNTGELFF
TGTGCCAGCAGCTCCAATACAGGGGAAGCACCGAACACCGGGGAGCTGTTTTTT
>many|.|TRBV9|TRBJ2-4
CASSGSGNIQYF
TGTGCCAGCAGCGGGTCGGGTAACATTCAGTACTTC
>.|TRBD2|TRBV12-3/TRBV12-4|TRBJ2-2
CASSLVGGATGELFF
TGTGCCAGCAGTTTAGTCGGGGGGGCTACCGGGGAGCTGTTTTTT
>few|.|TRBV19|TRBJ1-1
CASSPGRTEAFF
TGTGCCAGTAGCCCAGGGCGCACTGAAGCTTTCTTT
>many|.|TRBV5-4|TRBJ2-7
CASRSTSSYEQYF
TGTGCCAGCAGGTCGACTAGCTCCTACGAGCAGTACTTC
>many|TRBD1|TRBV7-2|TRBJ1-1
CASSTGVNTEAFF
TGTGCCAGCAGTACAGGGGTGAACACTGAAGCTTTCTTT
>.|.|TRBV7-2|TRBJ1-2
CASSLARGQGYGYTF
TGTGCCAGCAGCTTAGCCCGGGGCCAGGGGTATGGCTACACCTTC
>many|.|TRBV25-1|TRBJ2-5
CASSGGGSGETQYF
TGTGCCAGCAGTGGGGGGGGCAGCGGGGAGACCCAGTACTTC
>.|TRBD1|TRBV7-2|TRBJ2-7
CASSWGQRVYEQYF
TGTGCCAGCAGCTGGGGACAGCGAGTCTACGAGCAGTACTTC
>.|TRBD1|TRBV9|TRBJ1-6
CASSDGTGPYGSPLHF
TGTGCCAGCAGCGACGGGACAGGGCCATATGGTTCACCCCTCCACTTT
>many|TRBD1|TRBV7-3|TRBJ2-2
CASSQSQGSTGELFF
TGTGCCAGCAGCCAATCACAGGGGAGCACCGGGGAGCTGTTTTTT
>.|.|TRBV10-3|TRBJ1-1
CAISPDGLPNTEAFF
TGTGCCATCAGTCCGGACGGCCTCCCGAACACTGAAGCTTTCTTT
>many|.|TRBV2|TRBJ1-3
CASSGSDSLLSGNTIYF
TGTGCCAGCAGTGGGTCGGACAGCCTTCTCTCTGGAAACACCATATATTTT
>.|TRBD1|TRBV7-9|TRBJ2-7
CATGGDRGYEQYF
TGTGCCACCGGGGGGGACAGGGGATACGAGCAGTACTTC
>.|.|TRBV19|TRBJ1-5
CASRNDVGGQPQHF
TGTGCCAGTAGAAATGACGTGGGGGGCCAGCCCCAGCATTTT
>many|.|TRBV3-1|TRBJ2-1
CASSQQLQGDEQFF
TGTGCCAGCAGCCAACAACTCCAGGGCGATGAGCAGTTCTTC
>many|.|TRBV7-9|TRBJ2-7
CASSLEGGGRSYEQYF
TGTGCCAGCAGCTTAGAGGGCGGGGGCCGTTCCTACGAGCAGTACTTC
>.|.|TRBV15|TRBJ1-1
CATSRPHTEAFF
TGTGCCACCAGCAGGCCGCACACTGAAGCTTTCTTT
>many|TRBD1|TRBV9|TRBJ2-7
CASSARDRGDEQYF
TGTGCCAGCAGCGCCCGGGACAGGGGGGACGAGCAGTACTTC
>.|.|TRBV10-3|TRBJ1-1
CAIRSRLNTEAFF
TGTGCCATCAGGAGCCGGTTGAACACTGAAGCTTTCTTT
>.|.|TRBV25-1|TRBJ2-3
CATSDLETGNVTQYF
TGTGCCACCAGTGATTTGGAGACAGGAAATGTTACGCAGTATTTT
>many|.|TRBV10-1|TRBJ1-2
CASNRTVVSYGYTF
TGCGCCAGCAACAGGACGGTGGTTTCCTATGGCTACACCTTC
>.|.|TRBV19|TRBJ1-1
CATRDAAEAFF
TGTGCCACCAGGGACGCGGCTGAAGCTTTCTTT
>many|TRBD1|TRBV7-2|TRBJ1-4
CASRQGTAHNEKLFF
TGTGCCAGCAGGCAAGGGACAGCACATAATGAAAAACTGTTTTTT
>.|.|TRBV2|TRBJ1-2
CASSEGRGDGYTF
TGTGCCAGCAGCGAGGGAAGGGGGGATGGCTACACCTTC
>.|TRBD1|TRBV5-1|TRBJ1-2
CASSPDVTGQGYTF
TGCGCCAGCAGCCCCGACGTGACAGGGCAAGGCTACACCTTC
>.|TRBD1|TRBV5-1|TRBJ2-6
CASSPTTGFTGANVLTF
TGCGCCAGCAGCCCCACGACAGGGTTTACTGGGGCCAACGTCCTGACTTTC
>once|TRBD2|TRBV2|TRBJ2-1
CASSGYTSGGTNQGEQFF
TGTGCCAGCAGTGGATATACTAGCGGGGGGACCAACCAGGGGGAGCAGTTCTTC
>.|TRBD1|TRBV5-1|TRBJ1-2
CASSPEIIEQGSSGYGYTF
TGCGCCAGCAGCCCCGAGATCATTGAACAGGGGTCCAGCGGGTATGGCTACACCTTC
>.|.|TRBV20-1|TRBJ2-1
CSARMNEQFF
TGCAGTGCCCGGATGAATGAGCAGTTCTTC